This TCR beta chain is from a study of cytomegalovirus exposure and HLA in healthy donors. Germline V gene sequence: CDR1 SGHTA, CDR2 FQGNSA. V shed 2 bases and J shed 5 bases, with 9 bases lying between them. The CDR3 covers 14 residues. About this clone: Its antigen is unknown.

Study results and limitations: Later analysis associated a missense DCLRE1C variant with TCR beta V- and J-gene trimming. In a later analysis, HLA-associated beta chains showed higher expansion and lower generation probabilities than comparable chains.

Primers: 60 Vbeta forward and 13 Jbeta reverse. Some clones are missing from TCRdb's copy, which holds only in-frame ones; the method was immunoSEQ multiplex PCR. This repertoire shows 120,000 or so clones, around 70% found once; its top ten account for about 7.8%. The chain recombines TRBV7-2 with TRBJ1-4; no clear D gene. This sequence was found in a woman aged 40-49 years in good health and CMV-seropositive. The sample taken for sequencing was PBMCs. The CDR3 sequence is CASSLKTENEKLFF. In DNA, the CDR3 is TGTGCCAGCAGCTTAAAGACGGAGAATGAAAAACTGTTTTTT.